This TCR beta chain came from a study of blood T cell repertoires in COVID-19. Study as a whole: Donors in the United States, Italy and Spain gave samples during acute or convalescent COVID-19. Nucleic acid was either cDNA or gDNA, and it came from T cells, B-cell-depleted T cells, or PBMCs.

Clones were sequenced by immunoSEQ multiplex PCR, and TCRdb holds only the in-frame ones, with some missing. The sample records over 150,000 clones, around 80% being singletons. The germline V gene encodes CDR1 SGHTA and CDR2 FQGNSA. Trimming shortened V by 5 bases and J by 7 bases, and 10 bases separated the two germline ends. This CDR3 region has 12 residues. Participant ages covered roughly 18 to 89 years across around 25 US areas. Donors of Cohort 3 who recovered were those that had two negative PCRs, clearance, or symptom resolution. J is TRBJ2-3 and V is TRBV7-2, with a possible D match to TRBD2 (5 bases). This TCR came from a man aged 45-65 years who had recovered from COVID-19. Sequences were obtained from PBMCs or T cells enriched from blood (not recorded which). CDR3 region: CASSAGVNTQYF. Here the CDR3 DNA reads TGTGCCAGCAGCGCCGGGGTGAATACGCAGTATTTT.